These 27 T cell receptor beta chains came from one sample sequenced in a study of cytomegalovirus exposure and HLA in healthy donors. Use of 60 Vbeta and 13 Jbeta primers characterized the PCR. The data were produced by immunoSEQ multiplex PCR, yet TCRdb's version contains in-frame clones alone and is incomplete. The table records about 160,000 clones, 70% to 90% of them present only once. The material sequenced was PBMCs. The receptors come from a man younger than 35 in good health and CMV-seropositive.

The V gene is TRBV18, the J gene TRBJ1-1; TRBD1 aligns across 7 bases. In germline, CDR1 is KGHSH, CDR2 LQKENI. V shed 0 bases, J shed 3 bases, and the junction held 4 bases outside the gene matches. This CDR3 comprises 15 residues. In DNA, the CDR3 is TGTGCCAGCTCACCACCAGGGGGCGCCCACACTGAAGCTTTCTTT. Translating it yields CASSPPGGAHTEAFF.

The chain carries TRBV9 and TRBJ1-2; D remains unclear. CDR3 length equals 15 residues. Trimming removed 0 bases from V and 0 bases from J, with 9 bases in between. Germline assignment: CDR1 SGDLS and CDR2 YYNGEE. The CDR3 sequence: CASSVGGKTNYGYTF. The DNA of the CDR3 is TGTGCCAGCAGCGTAGGAGGGAAGACTAACTATGGCTACACCTTC.

The chain is built from TRBV6-1 and TRBJ1-2; TRBD1 matches at 10 bases. The CDR3 runs 13 residues. V was clipped by 6 bases and J by 6 bases; unmatched bases: 4. The germline V gene has CDR1 MNHNS and CDR2 SASEGT. The CDR3 nucleotides are TGTGCCAGCAGCGAGACAGGGGGCCATGGCTACACCTTC. Its protein product is CASSETGGHGYTF.

This clone was seen a few times. V usage is TRBV12-5 and J usage is TRBJ2-7; weak D call: TRBD2 (7 bases). This CDR3 is 14 amino acids long. V lost 7 bases and J 2 bases, leaving 15 bases between the germline ends. The germline gives CDR1 LGHNT, CDR2 FRNRAP. CDR3 protein: CASAGGLKPYEQYF. In nucleotides, the CDR3 is TGTGCTAGTGCGGGGGGCCTAAAACCCTACGAGCAGTACTTC.

As concerns this clone: Other nucleotide sequences in the sample specify the same CDR3. The chain links TRBV5-6 to TRBJ2-7; tentative D call: TRBD2 (6 bases). The CDR3 runs 14 residues. V was trimmed by 2 bases and J by 0 bases, leaving 9 bases between them. Looked up from germline, CDR1 is SGHDT and CDR2 is YYEEEE. In DNA, the CDR3 is TGTGCCAGCAGCTTTGGGGGGTCCTCCTACGAGCAGTACTTC. It yields the protein CASSFGGSSYEQYF.

This rearrangement joins TRBV15 to TRBJ2-2; no definite D call. The V gene's germline CDR1 is LNHNV and CDR2 YYDKDF (reference sequence). The CDR3 loop spans 12 amino acids. V dropped 3 bases and J dropped 6 bases, with 5 bases sitting between them. DNA for the CDR3: TGTGCCACCAGCAGCCCATCCGGGGAGCTGTTTTTT. This translates into CATSSPSGELFF. Using reference TRBV15 and TRBJ2-2 for the parts outside the CDR3, the full variable domain is DAMVIQNPRYQVTQFGKPVTLSCSQTLNHNVMYWYQQKSSQAPKLLFHYYDKDFNNEADTPDNFQSRRPNTSFCFLDIRSPGLGDTAMYLCATSSPSGELFFGEGSRLTVL.

Written as DNA, the CDR3 is TGCGCCAGCAGTCCTAGGACTAGCGGGGGGTCCTCCTACAATGAGCAGTTCTTC. This sequence encodes CASSPRTSGGSSYNEQFF. V usage is TRBV10-2 and J usage is TRBJ2-1, with 14 bases fitting TRBD2. With V trimmed by 5 bases and J by 0 bases, 6 bases remained unmatched. This CDR3 is built from 18 residues. Germline V gives CDR1 WSHSY, CDR2 SAAADI.

The chain carries TRBV10-3 and TRBJ2-6, with 12 bases lining up with TRBD2. The junction had 10 bases not matched to a gene; V was cut back by 3 bases and J by 4 bases. The CDR3 covers 19 residues. Germline V gene data show CDR1 as ENHRY and CDR2 as SYGVKD. This CDR3 is CAISDSNLAGGQGANVLTF. DNA for the CDR3: TGTGCCATCAGTGACTCGAATCTAGCGGGGGGGCAAGGGGCCAACGTCCTGACTTTC.

This rearrangement joins TRBV30 to TRBJ1-5; the D is unclear. V dropped 5 bases and J dropped 6 bases, with 8 bases sitting between them. In germline, CDR1 is GTSNPN, CDR2 SVGIG (reference sequence). CDR3 length: 11 amino acids. The CDR3 protein is CAWGGSQPQHF. CDR3 in DNA: TGTGCCTGGGGAGGTAGTCAGCCCCAGCATTTT.

The rearrangement links TRBV18 to TRBJ2-3; the match to TRBD2 covers 11 bases. With V trimmed by 2 bases and J by 4 bases, 14 bases remained unmatched. The CDR3 has 19 residues. In germline, CDR1 is KGHSH, CDR2 LQKENI. CDR3 protein: CASSPGLAGGPVLADTQYF. DNA for the CDR3: TGTGCCAGCTCACCAGGGCTAGCGGGGGGCCCCGTCCTAGCAGATACGCAGTATTTT.

Of note for this clone: The junction shows a germline mismatch at one end, possibly a read error. The genes are TRBV5-1 and TRBJ1-5, with a possible D match to TRBD1 (6 bases). There are 14 residues in the CDR3. The germline CDR1 and CDR2 sequences are SGHRS and YFSETQ. The chain's CDR3 is CASSLGGGKQPQHF. In DNA, the CDR3 is TGCGCCAGCAGCTTGGGTGGGGGCAAGCAGCCCCAGCATTTT.

The rearrangement joins TRBV9 to TRBJ1-2; D is unresolved. Trimming stripped 0 bases from V and 2 bases from J, with 11 bases between. The CDR3 loop spans 15 amino acids. Per the germline V gene, CDR1 is SGDLS and CDR2 is YYNGEE. CDR3 bases: TGTGCCAGCAGCGTAGGACCGGGGATGAACTATGGCTACACCTTC. It yields the protein CASSVGPGMNYGYTF.

This clone was picked up one time. V is TRBV7-8 and J is TRBJ1-1; TRBD1 is a possible D gene (5 bases). This CDR3 has 16 amino acids. Trimming took off 1 base at V and 4 bases at J, with 16 bases between the two ends. Germline CDR1 reads SGHVS; CDR2 reads FQNEAQ. The CDR3 loop is CASSLESLSRGTEAFF. DNA of the CDR3: TGTGCCAGCAGCTTAGAAAGTCTTAGTAGGGGCACTGAAGCTTTCTTT.

J is TRBJ1-1 and V is TRBV6-6; D is perhaps TRBD1 (6 bases). The germline V gene encodes CDR1 MNHNY and CDR2 SVGAGI (reference sequence). The CDR3 runs 15 residues. Deletions cut 5 bases from V and 1 base from J, with 14 bases between. As DNA, the CDR3 is TGTGCCAGCAGTGATGCCGGGACAAGGAACACTGAAGCTTTCTTT. This sequence encodes CASSDAGTRNTEAFF.

The genes are TRBV6-4 and TRBJ2-1; TRBD2 matches 9 bases. The V and J ends lost 5 bases and 7 bases, in that order; junction bases with no gene match: 9. Germline V gives CDR1 MRHNA, CDR2 SNTAGT. This CDR3 region has 15 residues. The CDR3 nucleotides read TGTGCCAGCAGTTCTCGCGGGGGGGGAAGGAATGAGCAGTTCTTC. This codes for CASSSRGGGRNEQFF.

This chain links TRBV10-3 with TRBJ1-1; tentatively, D is TRBD1 (6 bases). The V and J ends lost 0 bases and 4 bases respectively, with 9 bases between them. Germline CDR1 reads ENHRY; CDR2 reads SYGVKD. There are 14 residues in the CDR3. The CDR3 DNA reads as TGTGCCATCAGTGAGTCACAGGGAACCACTGAAGCTTTCTTT. Amino acids: CAISESQGTTEAFF.

The V and J genes are TRBV18 and TRBJ2-3; 8 bases are shared with TRBD1. The J segment lost 0 bases and the V segment lost 3 bases, leaving 5 bases of the junction unmatched. Germline CDR1 reads KGHSH; CDR2 reads LQKENI. CDR3 size: 16 residues. CDR3 in DNA: TGTGCCAGCTCACCGCAGGGGGCGCTTAGCACAGATACGCAGTATTTT. This translates into CASSPQGALSTDTQYF. The entire variable domain, with the rest obtained from reference TRBV18 and TRBJ2-3, is as follows: NAGVMQNPRHLVRRRGQEARLRCSPMKGHSHVYWYRQLPEEGLKFMVYLQKENIIDESGMPKERFSAEFPKEGPSILRIQQVVRGDSAAYFCASSPQGALSTDTQYFGPGTRLTVL.

J is TRBJ2-5 and V is TRBV5-1; 11 bases line up with TRBD2. The CDR3 is 18 residues long. Germline V gene lookup returns CDR1 SGHRS and CDR2 YFSETQ. V shed 5 bases, J shed 3 bases, and the junction held 15 bases outside the gene matches. The CDR3 loop is CASSAGASGGITEETQYF. In nucleotides, the CDR3 is TGCGCCAGCAGTGCAGGGGCTAGCGGGGGGATAACGGAAGAGACCCAGTACTTC.

This clone was recorded only once. The V call is TRBV2, the J call TRBJ1-1; unclear D gene. Germline CDR1 is SNHLY and CDR2 is FYNNEI. The CDR3 runs 12 residues. Trimming left V 8 bases short and J 11 bases short, with 18 bases between. The CDR3 DNA is TGTGCCAGCCCGACGGAGGCCTCTAGGGCTTTCTTT. Translation: CASPTEASRAFF.

The chain combines TRBV25-1 with TRBJ1-1; 9 nucleotides agree with TRBD1. The V gene end was trimmed by 4 bases and the J gene end by 6 bases; junction bases not matched to a gene: 3. Germline loops: CDR1 MGHDK, CDR2 SYGVNS. The CDR3 has 13 residues. The CDR3 spells CASSVQGAAEAFF. The CDR3 DNA is TGTGCCAGCAGTGTACAGGGGGCGGCTGAAGCTTTCTTT.

The chain has TRBV11-3 and TRBJ1-2; TRBD1 matches at 10 bases. CDR1 is SGHNT and CDR2 is YENEEA in the germline V gene. CDR3 length equals 16 residues. Unmatched junction bases numbered 10, after V lost 5 bases and J lost 4 bases. The CDR3 loop reads CASSLNSGTGVYGYTF. The CDR3, as DNA: TGTGCCAGCAGCCTCAATTCCGGGACAGGGGTCTATGGCTACACCTTC.

The chain combines TRBV5-1 with TRBJ2-7, with D possibly TRBD2 on 5 matching bases. Between the trimmed V and J ends, which lost 0 bases and 3 bases, there was a span of 10 bases. The CDR3 runs 14 residues. Germline CDR1 is SGHRS and CDR2 is YFSETQ. The CDR3 spells CASSLDSAGYEQYF. CDR3 sequence (DNA): TGCGCCAGCAGCTTGGATAGCGCTGGCTACGAGCAGTACTTC. The full variable domain, completed using reference TRBV5-1 and TRBJ2-7, is KAGVTQTPRYLIKTRGQQVTLSCSPISGHRSVSWYQQTPGQGLQFLFEYFSETQRNKGNFPGRFSGRQFSNSRSEMNVSTLELGDSALYLCASSLDSAGYEQYFGPGTRLTVT.

The CDR3 DNA is TGTGCCAGCAGCTCGATGGGACAGGGGAACACTGAAGCTTTCTTT. It encodes CASSSMGQGNTEAFF. The chain uses TRBV11-3 and TRBJ1-1, with 9 bases matching TRBD1. Per the germline V gene, CDR1 is SGHNT and CDR2 is YENEEA. The CDR3 loop spans 15 amino acids. Unmatched junction bases numbered 4, after V lost 4 bases and J lost 1 base. Full variable domain (remainder filled in from reference TRBV11-3 and TRBJ1-1): EAGVVQSPRYKIIEKKQPVAFWCNPISGHNTLYWYLQNLGQGPELLIRYENEEAVDDSQLPKDRFSAERLKGVDSTLKIQPAELGDSAVYLCASSSMGQGNTEAFFGQGTRLTVV.

The V and J genes are TRBV7-9 and TRBJ2-1; TRBD2 is a possible D gene (7 bases). The V gene's germline CDR1 is SEHNR and CDR2 FQNEAQ (reference sequence). This CDR3 comprises 18 residues. V was cut by 2 bases and J by 0 bases, with 17 bases left in between. The CDR3 spells CASSLIGGRGSSYNEQFF. Here the CDR3 DNA reads TGTGCCAGCAGCTTAATTGGGGGGCGGGGGAGCTCCTACAATGAGCAGTTCTTC. Looking up the rest from reference TRBV7-9 and TRBJ2-1 gives the full variable domain: DTGVSQNPRHKITKRGQNVTFRCDPISEHNRLYWYRQTLGQGPEFLTYFQNEAQLEKSRLLSDRFSAERPKGSFSTLEIQRTEQGDSAMYLCASSLIGGRGSSYNEQFFGPGTRLTVL.

V is TRBV4-3 and J is TRBJ2-3; 16 nucleotides align to TRBD2. V lost 0 bases to trimming and J lost 5 bases; unmatched junction nucleotides: 5. CDR1 and CDR2 (germline): LGHNA, YSLEER. This CDR3 comprises 18 residues. The CDR3 spells CASSQDGTSGGAGDTQYF. The CDR3 bases are TGCGCCAGCAGCCAAGATGGGACTAGCGGGGGGGCGGGAGATACGCAGTATTTT.

This sequence joins TRBV6-5 and TRBJ1-2; 12 nucleotides line up with TRBD1. The junction had 8 bases not matched to a gene; V was cut back by 4 bases and J by 8 bases. The CDR3 has 15 amino acids. Germline CDR1 MNHEY, CDR2 SVGAGI. The CDR3: CASSSGTGGRGGYTF. In DNA, the CDR3 is TGTGCCAGCAGTTCGGGGACAGGGGGCCGAGGAGGCTACACCTTC.

The chain uses TRBV4-2 and TRBJ2-3; 8 nucleotides align to TRBD1. Germline loops: CDR1 LGHNA, CDR2 YNFKEQ. The V gene end was trimmed by 4 bases and the J gene end by 1 base; junction bases not matched to a gene: 7. The CDR3 loop spans 16 amino acids. CDR3 DNA: TGTGCCAGCAGCCCGGACAGGGCTCTCCGCACAGATACGCAGTATTTT. Translated, it gives CASSPDRALRTDTQYF.